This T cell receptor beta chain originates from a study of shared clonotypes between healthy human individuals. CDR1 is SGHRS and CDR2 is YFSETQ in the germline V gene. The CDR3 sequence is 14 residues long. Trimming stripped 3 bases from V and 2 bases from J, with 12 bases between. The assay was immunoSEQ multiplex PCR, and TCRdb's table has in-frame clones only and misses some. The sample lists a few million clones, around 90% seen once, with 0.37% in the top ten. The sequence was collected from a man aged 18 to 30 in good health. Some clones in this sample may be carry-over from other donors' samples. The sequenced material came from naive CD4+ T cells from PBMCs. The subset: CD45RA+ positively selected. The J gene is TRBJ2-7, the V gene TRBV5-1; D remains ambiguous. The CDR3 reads CASSYGLRTYEQYF. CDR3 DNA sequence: TGCGCCAGCAGCTACGGGTTGAGAACCTACGAGCAGTACTTC.